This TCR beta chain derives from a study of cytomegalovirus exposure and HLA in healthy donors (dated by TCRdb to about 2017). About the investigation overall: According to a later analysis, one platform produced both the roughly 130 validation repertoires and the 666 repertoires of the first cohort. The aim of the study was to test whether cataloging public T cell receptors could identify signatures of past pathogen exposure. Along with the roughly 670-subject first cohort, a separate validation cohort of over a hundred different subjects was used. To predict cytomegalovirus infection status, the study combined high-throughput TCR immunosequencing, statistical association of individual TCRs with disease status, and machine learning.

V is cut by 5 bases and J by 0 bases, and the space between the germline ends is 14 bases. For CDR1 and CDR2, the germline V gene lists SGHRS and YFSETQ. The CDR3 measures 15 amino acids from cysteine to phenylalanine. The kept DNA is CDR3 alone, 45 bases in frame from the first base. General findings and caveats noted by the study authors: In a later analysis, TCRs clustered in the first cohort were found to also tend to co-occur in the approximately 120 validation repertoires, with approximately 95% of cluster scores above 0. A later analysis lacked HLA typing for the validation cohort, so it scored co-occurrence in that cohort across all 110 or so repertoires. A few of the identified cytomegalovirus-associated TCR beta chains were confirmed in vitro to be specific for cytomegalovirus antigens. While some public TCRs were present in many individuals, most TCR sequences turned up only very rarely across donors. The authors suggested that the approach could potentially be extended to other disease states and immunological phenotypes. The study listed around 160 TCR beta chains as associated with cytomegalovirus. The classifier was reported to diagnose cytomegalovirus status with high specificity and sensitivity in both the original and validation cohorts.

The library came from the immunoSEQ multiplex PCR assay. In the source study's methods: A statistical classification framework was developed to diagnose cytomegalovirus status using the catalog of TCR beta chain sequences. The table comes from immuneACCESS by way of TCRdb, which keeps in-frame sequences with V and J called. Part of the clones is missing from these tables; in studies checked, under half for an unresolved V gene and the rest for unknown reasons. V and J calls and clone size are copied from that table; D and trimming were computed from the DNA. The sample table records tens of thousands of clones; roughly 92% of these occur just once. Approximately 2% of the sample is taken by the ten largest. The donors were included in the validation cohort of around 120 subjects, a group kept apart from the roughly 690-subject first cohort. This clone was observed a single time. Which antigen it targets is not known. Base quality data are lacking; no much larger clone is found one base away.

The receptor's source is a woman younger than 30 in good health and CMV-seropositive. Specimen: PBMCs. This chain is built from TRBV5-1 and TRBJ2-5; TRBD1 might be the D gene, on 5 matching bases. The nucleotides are TGCGCCAGCAGACAGGAAAGCTTAAACCAAGAGACCCAGTACTTC. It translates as CASRQESLNQETQYF.